The next 22 T cell receptor beta chains were all read from a single sample in a study of cytomegalovirus exposure and HLA in healthy donors. Both 60 Vbeta primers and 13 Jbeta primers went into the PCR. Only in-frame clones appear in the TCRdb table, and some are missing; sequencing was by immunoSEQ multiplex PCR. The sample includes around 97,000 clones, 60% to 80% of them seen just once. Sample: PBMCs. The source of these receptors is a man in his fifties or sixties in good health and CMV-seropositive.

CDR3 region: CASSVDLTGGTRETQYF. The DNA of the CDR3 is TGTGCCAGCAGCGTAGACCTTACAGGGGGGACAAGAGAGACCCAGTACTTC. The chain recombines TRBV9 with TRBJ2-5; 8 nucleotides align to TRBD1. This CDR3 contains 17 residues. Germline CDR1 reads SGDLS; CDR2 reads YYNGEE. Losses at the gene ends were 0 bases for V and 4 bases for J; bases not matched to a gene: 11.

This clone appeared once. The chain links TRBV6-1 to TRBJ1-1; D unresolved. V was cut by 2 bases and J by 11 bases, with 18 bases left in between. CDR1 is MNHNS, CDR2 SASEGT, per germline. CDR3 length equals 14 residues. CDR3 loop: CASSEKGGISDAFF. Here the CDR3 DNA reads TGTGCCAGCAGTGAAAAGGGAGGAATCAGCGACGCTTTCTTT.

A single count supports this clone. The rearrangement uses TRBV28 and TRBJ1-3; D is unclear. This CDR3 comprises 15 residues. CDR1 and CDR2 (germline): MDHEN, SYDVKM. Trimming took off 7 bases at V and 6 bases at J, with 19 bases between the two ends. As DNA, the CDR3 is TGTGCCAGCAAGGTCTCGGGCCTCGGGGTAAACACCATATATTTT. Its protein product is CASKVSGLGVNTIYF.

This clone occurred a few times. The chain carries TRBV19 and TRBJ1-2, with 7 positions matching TRBD1. CDR1 LNHDA and CDR2 SQIVND come from the germline V gene (reference sequence). Trimming removed 3 bases from V and 8 bases from J; junction bases left unmatched: 18. This CDR3 has 17 residues. CDR3 nucleotide sequence: TGTGCCAGTAGTATGACAGGGCTCGTCCCCTCGAGGGAGGGCTACACCTTC. Translating gives CASSMTGLVPSREGYTF.

There are a few counts of this clone. This sequence joins TRBV5-1 and TRBJ2-5, with 10 bases lining up with TRBD1. The CDR3 consists of 15 residues. CDR1 SGHRS and CDR2 YFSETQ come from the germline V gene. V lost 2 bases, J lost 5 bases, and 6 bases stayed unmatched. CDR3 residues: CASSFGQGVYETQYF. CDR3 sequence (DNA): TGCGCCAGCAGCTTCGGACAGGGGGTTTATGAGACCCAGTACTTC.

This clone turned up a few times. This sequence joins TRBV10-3 and TRBJ2-5; 9 nucleotides align to TRBD1. The CDR3 is made up of 14 amino acids. Germline V gene data show CDR1 as ENHRY and CDR2 as SYGVKD. The junction had 6 bases not matched to a gene; V was cut back by 8 bases and J by 2 bases. CDR3 protein: CAIGPGQGQETQYF. The CDR3 DNA is TGTGCCATCGGACCGGGACAGGGTCAAGAGACCCAGTACTTC.

V and J are TRBV7-9 and TRBJ2-3, with 8 bases identical to TRBD2. Per germline, CDR1 SEHNR and CDR2 FQNEAQ (reference sequence). Trimming at V came to 5 bases and at J to 2 bases, leaving 12 bases not matched to a gene. CDR3 length: 17 residues. The CDR3, as DNA: TGTGCCAGCAGCATTCTAACGGGAGGGCTTAACACAGATACGCAGTATTTT. It translates to CASSILTGGLNTDTQYF.

The rearrangement links TRBV19 to TRBJ2-4; TRBD2 agrees at 12 bases. J lost 5 bases, V lost 5 bases, and 19 bases had no gene match. The germline gives CDR1 LNHDA, CDR2 SQIVND (reference sequence). The CDR3 covers 20 residues. The CDR3 spells CASSPKETGLAGVRENIQYF. The CDR3 DNA reads TGTGCCAGTAGTCCCAAGGAAACGGGACTAGCGGGCGTAAGAGAAAACATTCAGTACTTC.

V and J are TRBV7-2 and TRBJ2-7; D remains unclear. Germline CDR1 SGHTA, CDR2 FQGNSA. This CDR3 is built from 13 residues. Trimming took 4 bases from V and 0 from J, leaving 7 bases between them. CDR3 nucleotide sequence: TGTGCCAGCAGCTCCTATGTCTCCTACGAGCAGTACTTC. Residues: CASSSYVSYEQYF.

The rearrangement links TRBV5-8 to TRBJ2-3; 10 nucleotides align to TRBD1. This CDR3 is 16 amino acids long. CDR1 is SGHTS, CDR2 YDEGEE, per germline. With 5 bases clipped from V and 4 bases from J, the junction kept 10 bases outside the gene matches. This CDR3 is CASSSPGQGNADTQYF. The CDR3 bases are TGTGCCAGCAGTTCCCCGGGACAGGGGAACGCAGATACGCAGTATTTT.

The chain is built from TRBV11-2 and TRBJ1-1; TRBD1 might be the D (5 bases). The CDR3 sequence is 13 residues long. Germline-derived CDR1 and CDR2 are SGHAT and FQNNGV. V dropped 4 bases and J dropped 5 bases, with 11 bases sitting between them. CDR3 region: CASSSQGGTEAFF. In DNA form, the CDR3 reads TGTGCCAGCAGCTCGCAGGGTGGGACTGAAGCTTTCTTT.

In this sample, this clone turned up a few times. The chain uses TRBV6-1 and TRBJ2-7; tentative D call: TRBD1 (6 bases). V shed 2 bases and J shed 5 bases, with 13 bases lying between them. This CDR3 region has 14 residues. Germline lookup yields CDR1 MNHNS and CDR2 SASEGT. CDR3 region: CASSEHRAGHEQYF. CDR3 nucleotides: TGTGCCAGCAGTGAACACAGGGCCGGCCACGAGCAGTACTTC.

This clone has a single count. V gene TRBV18 combines with J gene TRBJ2-7; 7 positions match TRBD1. The CDR3 length is 14 residues. Germline V gene sequence: CDR1 KGHSH, CDR2 LQKENI. Unmatched junction bases numbered 9, after V lost 3 bases and J lost 7 bases. This chain's CDR3 is CASSPKTGSQEQYF. The CDR3 bases are TGTGCCAGCTCACCTAAGACAGGGTCTCAGGAGCAGTACTTC.

This sequence joins TRBV6-5 and TRBJ1-4, with 7 bases that match TRBD1. This CDR3 spans 13 amino acids. Germline trimming cut 8 bases from V and 6 bases from J; bases unmatched to any gene: 6. The germline V gene has CDR1 MNHEY and CDR2 SVGAGI. The CDR3 sequence: CASGGTADEKLFF. The CDR3 DNA follows: TGTGCCAGCGGAGGGACAGCAGATGAAAAACTGTTTTTT.

This rearrangement joins TRBV18 to TRBJ2-3; 8 bases are shared with TRBD1. Germline lookup yields CDR1 KGHSH and CDR2 LQKENI. V lost 3 bases, J lost 6 bases, and 2 bases stayed unmatched. The CDR3 spans 13 residues. The CDR3 protein is CASSPTGEDTQYF. The CDR3, as DNA: TGTGCCAGCTCACCGACAGGGGAGGATACGCAGTATTTT.

The chain employs TRBV7-2 and TRBJ2-6; D call uncertain. From germline, CDR1 is SGHTA and CDR2 FQGNSA. V was pared by 8 bases and J by 0 bases, with 8 bases between. This CDR3 spans 14 amino acids. The CDR3 DNA sequence: TGTGCCAGCGAGGCAGACTCTGGGGCCAACGTCCTGACTTTC. It codes for CASEADSGANVLTF.

This sequence joins TRBV19 and TRBJ1-3; 9 nucleotides match TRBD1. Germline assignment: CDR1 LNHDA and CDR2 SQIVND (reference sequence). This CDR3 is built from 17 residues. With 5 bases clipped from V and 0 bases from J, the junction kept 8 bases outside the gene matches. The CDR3 is CASSQGQGPSSGNTIYF. The CDR3 DNA follows: TGTGCCAGTAGTCAAGGACAGGGGCCCTCCTCTGGAAACACCATATATTTT.

This clone was recorded a few times. The rearrangement uses TRBV7-6 and TRBJ2-2, with 10 bases that match TRBD1. Unmatched junction bases numbered 9, after V lost 1 base and J lost 13 bases. This CDR3 region has 15 residues. CDR1 and CDR2 (germline): SGHVS, FNYEAQ. The CDR3 is CASSLEMGQGHPLFF. CDR3 nucleotides: TGTGCCAGCAGCTTAGAGATGGGACAGGGGCATCCGCTGTTTTTT.

This chain links TRBV9 with TRBJ2-7; 9 bases are shared with TRBD1. The V gene's germline CDR1 is SGDLS and CDR2 YYNGEE. CDR3 size: 14 residues. After removal of 3 bases from V and 2 bases from J, the junction contained 3 bases not matched to a gene. The CDR3 loop is CASSDTGGPYEQYF. The CDR3 DNA reads as TGTGCCAGCAGCGATACAGGGGGCCCCTACGAGCAGTACTTC.

CDR3 bases: TGTGCTAGTGGTTCGCGAGGCGCTCTAGCGGGAGTTCGAGAGACCCAGTACTTC. It is translated as CASGSRGALAGVRETQYF. The chain has TRBV12-5 and TRBJ2-5; 10 bases fit TRBD2. Germline lookup yields CDR1 LGHNT and CDR2 FRNRAP. V dropped 4 bases and J dropped 4; count of bases not matched to a gene: 15. This CDR3 comprises 18 residues.

The J gene is TRBJ1-3, the V gene TRBV30; TRBD1 matches at 7 bases. Germline CDR1 is GTSNPN and CDR2 is SVGIG (reference sequence). V gave up 0 bases and J gave up 4 bases; unmatched junction bases: 3. This CDR3 has 14 residues. Written as DNA, the CDR3 is TGTGCCTGGAGTGTGTTACAGGGGGGAAACACCATATATTTT. Protein: CAWSVLQGGNTIYF.

The rearrangement joins TRBV5-1 to TRBJ1-1, with D perhaps TRBD1 (6 bases). Germline V gives CDR1 SGHRS, CDR2 YFSETQ. V was pared by 3 bases and J by 5 bases, with 11 bases between. This CDR3 region has 13 residues. CDR3 loop: CASSWTVETEAFF. For the CDR3, the DNA is TGCGCCAGCAGCTGGACAGTGGAAACTGAAGCTTTCTTT.